This TCR beta chain was captured in a study of blood T cell repertoires in COVID-19. Background on the study: Samples came from the United States, Italy and Spain, spanning acute and convalescent COVID-19. T cells, B-cell-depleted T cells, or PBMCs provided the cDNA or gDNA that served as material.

In the authors' methods: Quantification of nucleated cells was approximated via reference gene primer amplification. Libraries were prepared by immunoSEQ multiplex PCR; TCRdb keeps only in-frame clonotypes and omits some of them. V, J and clone size reflect that table, while D and trimming were determined from the DNA. The table lists some 530,000 clones, over 75% of them singletons, with 3% to 4% in the top ten. This clonotype was sampled from a human donor in a cohort sampled during active COVID-19. Sequences were obtained from peripheral blood.

The CDR3 sequence is CATSRDRDTEAFF. CDR3 nucleotides: TGTGCCACCAGCAGAGACAGGGACACTGAAGCTTTCTTT. The chain combines TRBV15 with TRBJ1-1; D might be TRBD1 (5 bases). The CDR3 contains 13 residues. Germline CDR1 and CDR2: LNHNV and YYDKDF (reference sequence). V was shortened by 0 bases and J by 3 bases, with 5 bases between the two germline ends.